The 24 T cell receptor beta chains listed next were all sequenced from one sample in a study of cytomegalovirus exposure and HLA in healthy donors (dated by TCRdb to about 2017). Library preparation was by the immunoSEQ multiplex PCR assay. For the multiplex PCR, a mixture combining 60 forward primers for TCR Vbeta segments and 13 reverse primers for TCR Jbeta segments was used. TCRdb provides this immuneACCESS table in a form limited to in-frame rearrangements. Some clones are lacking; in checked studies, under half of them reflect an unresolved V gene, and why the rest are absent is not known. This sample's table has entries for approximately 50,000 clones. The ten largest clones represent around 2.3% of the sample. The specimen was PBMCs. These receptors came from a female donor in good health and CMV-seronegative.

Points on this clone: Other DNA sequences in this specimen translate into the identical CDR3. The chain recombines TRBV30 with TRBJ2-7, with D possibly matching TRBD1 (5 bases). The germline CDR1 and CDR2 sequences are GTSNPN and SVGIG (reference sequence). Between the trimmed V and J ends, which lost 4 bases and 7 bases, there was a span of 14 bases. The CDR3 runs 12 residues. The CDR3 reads CAWTSGKGEQYF. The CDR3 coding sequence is TGTGCCTGGACATCAGGGAAGGGTGAGCAGTACTTC.

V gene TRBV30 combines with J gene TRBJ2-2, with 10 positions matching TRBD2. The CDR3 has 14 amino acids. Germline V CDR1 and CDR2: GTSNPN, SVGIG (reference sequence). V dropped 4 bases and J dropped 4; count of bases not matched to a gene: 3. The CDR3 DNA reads TGTGCCTGGATTAGCGGGAGGCCCACCGGGGAGCTGTTTTTT. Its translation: CAWISGRPTGELFF.

CDR3 amino acids: CASSQDTGGDQPQHF. DNA for the CDR3: TGCGCCAGCAGCCAAGATACAGGGGGGGATCAGCCCCAGCATTTT. The rearrangement joins TRBV4-3 to TRBJ1-5, with TRBD1 matching 8 bases. The CDR3 spans 15 residues. Germline V gene sequence: CDR1 LGHNA, CDR2 YSLEER. The J segment lost 5 bases and the V segment lost 0 bases, leaving 3 bases of the junction unmatched.

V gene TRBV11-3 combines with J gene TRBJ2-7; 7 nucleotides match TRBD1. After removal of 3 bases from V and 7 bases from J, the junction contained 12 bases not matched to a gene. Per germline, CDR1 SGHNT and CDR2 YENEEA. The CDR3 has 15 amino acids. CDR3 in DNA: TGTGCCAGCAGCTTGAACAGGGGTTGGACGAGGGAGCAGTACTTC. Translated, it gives CASSLNRGWTREQYF.

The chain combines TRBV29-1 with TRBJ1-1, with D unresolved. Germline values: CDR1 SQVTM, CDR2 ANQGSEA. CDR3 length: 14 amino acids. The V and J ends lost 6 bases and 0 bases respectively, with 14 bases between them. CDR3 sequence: CSVDVQPMNTEAFF. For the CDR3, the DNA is TGCAGCGTCGATGTACAGCCTATGAACACTGAAGCTTTCTTT.

CDR3 residues: CASSIERGSGQPQHF. The CDR3 nucleotides are TGTGCCAGTAGTATAGAACGAGGGAGCGGTCAGCCCCAGCATTTT. The V and J genes are TRBV19 and TRBJ1-5; D is uncertain. The V gene's germline CDR1 is LNHDA and CDR2 SQIVND (reference sequence). Deletions cut 0 bases from V and 6 bases from J, with 12 bases between. This CDR3 is built from 15 residues.

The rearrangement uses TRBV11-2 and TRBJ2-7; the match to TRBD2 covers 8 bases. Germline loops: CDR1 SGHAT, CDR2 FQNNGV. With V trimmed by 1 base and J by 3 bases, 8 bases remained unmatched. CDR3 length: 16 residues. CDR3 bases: TGTGCCAGCAGCTTAGCGGGGGGGAGGGCCCTCTACGAGCAGTACTTC. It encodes CASSLAGGRALYEQYF.

Written as DNA, the CDR3 is TGTGCCAGCAGCTTAGGGGACAGGGAAACTGAAGCTTTCTTT. It specifies CASSLGDRETEAFF. V is TRBV13 and J is TRBJ1-1; 8 bases match TRBD1. Trimming cost V 0 bases and J 5 bases; bases outside gene matches: 2. CDR3 size: 14 residues. The germline gives CDR1 PRHDT, CDR2 FYEKMQ (reference sequence).

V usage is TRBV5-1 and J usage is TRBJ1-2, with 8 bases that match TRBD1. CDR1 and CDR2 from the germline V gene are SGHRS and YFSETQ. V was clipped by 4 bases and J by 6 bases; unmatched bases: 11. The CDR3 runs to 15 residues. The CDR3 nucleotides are TGCGCCAGCAGCCCAACAGGGGGGCAGGCCGATGGCTACACCTTC. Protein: CASSPTGGQADGYTF.

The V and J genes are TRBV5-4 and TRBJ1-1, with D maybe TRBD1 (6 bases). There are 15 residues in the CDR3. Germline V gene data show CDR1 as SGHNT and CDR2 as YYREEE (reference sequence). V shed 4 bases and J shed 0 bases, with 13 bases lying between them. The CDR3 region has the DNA TGTGCCAGCAGCGATCGGGACACATTGAACACTGAAGCTTTCTTT. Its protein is CASSDRDTLNTEAFF.

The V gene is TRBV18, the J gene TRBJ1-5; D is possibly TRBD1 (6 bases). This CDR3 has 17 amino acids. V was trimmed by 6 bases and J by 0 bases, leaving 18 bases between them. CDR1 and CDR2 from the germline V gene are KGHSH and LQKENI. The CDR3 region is CASSITGIRFSNQPQHF. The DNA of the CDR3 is TGTGCCAGCTCCATTACAGGGATCCGATTTAGCAATCAGCCCCAGCATTTT.

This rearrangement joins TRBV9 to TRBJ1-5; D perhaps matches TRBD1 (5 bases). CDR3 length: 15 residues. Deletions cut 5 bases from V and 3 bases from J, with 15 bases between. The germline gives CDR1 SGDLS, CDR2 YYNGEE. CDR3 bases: TGTGCCAGCAGTGCGGGAGGGGCAGTCAATCAGCCCCAGCATTTT. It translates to CASSAGGAVNQPQHF.

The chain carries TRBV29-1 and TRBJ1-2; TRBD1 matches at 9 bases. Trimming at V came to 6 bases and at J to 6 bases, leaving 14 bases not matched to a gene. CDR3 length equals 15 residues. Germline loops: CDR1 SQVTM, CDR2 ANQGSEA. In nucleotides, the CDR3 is TGCAGCGTGGTTCCCTCCGGGACAGGGATTGATGGCTACACCTTC. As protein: CSVVPSGTGIDGYTF.

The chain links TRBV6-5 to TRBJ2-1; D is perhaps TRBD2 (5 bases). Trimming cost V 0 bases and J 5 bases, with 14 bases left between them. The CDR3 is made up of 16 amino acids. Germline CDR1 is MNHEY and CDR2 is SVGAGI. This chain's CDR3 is CASSYSNLAGDNEQFF. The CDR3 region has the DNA TGTGCCAGCAGTTACTCGAATTTGGCGGGTGACAATGAGCAGTTCTTC.

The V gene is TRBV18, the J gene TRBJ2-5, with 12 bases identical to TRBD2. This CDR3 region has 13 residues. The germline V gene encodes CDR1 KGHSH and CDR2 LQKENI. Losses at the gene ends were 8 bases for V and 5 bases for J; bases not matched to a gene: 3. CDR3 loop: CASTGTSGETQYF. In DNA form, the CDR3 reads TGTGCCAGCACTGGGACTAGCGGGGAGACCCAGTACTTC.

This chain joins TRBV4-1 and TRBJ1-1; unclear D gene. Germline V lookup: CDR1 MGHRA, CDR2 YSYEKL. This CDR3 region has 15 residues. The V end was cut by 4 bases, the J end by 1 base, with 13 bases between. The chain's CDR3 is CASSRVLSGNTEAFF. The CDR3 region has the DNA TGCGCCAGCAGCCGCGTTTTATCAGGGAACACTGAAGCTTTCTTT.

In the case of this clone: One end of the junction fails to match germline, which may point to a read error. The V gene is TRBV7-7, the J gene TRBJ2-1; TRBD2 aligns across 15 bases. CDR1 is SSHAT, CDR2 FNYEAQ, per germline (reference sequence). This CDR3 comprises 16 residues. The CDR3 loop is CASSRGLAGGNNEQFF. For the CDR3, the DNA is TGTGCTAGCAGTCGAGGACTAGCGGGGGGGAACAATGAGCAGTTCTTC. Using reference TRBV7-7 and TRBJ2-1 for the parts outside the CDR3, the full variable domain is GAGVSQSPRYKVTKRGQDVTLRCDPISSHATLYWYQQALGQGPEFLTYFNYEAQPDKSGLPSDRFSAERPEGSISTLTIQRTEQRDSAMYRCASSRGLAGGNNEQFFGPGTRLTVL.

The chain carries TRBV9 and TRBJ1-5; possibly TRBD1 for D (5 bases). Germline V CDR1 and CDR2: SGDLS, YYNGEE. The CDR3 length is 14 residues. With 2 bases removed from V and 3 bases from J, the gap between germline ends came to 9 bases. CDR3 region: CASSVAGDNQPQHF. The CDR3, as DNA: TGTGCCAGCAGCGTTGCGGGGGACAATCAGCCCCAGCATTTT. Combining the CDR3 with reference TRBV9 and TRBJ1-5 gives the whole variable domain DSGVTQTPKHLITATGQRVTLRCSPRSGDLSVYWYQQSLDQGLQFLIQYYNGEERAKGNILERFSAQQFPDLHSELNLSSLELGDSALYFCASSVAGDNQPQHFGDGTRLSIL.

The CDR3 reads CTSSHTSGWSYEQYF. The CDR3 bases are TGCACCAGCAGCCACACCAGCGGGTGGTCCTACGAGCAGTACTTC. This chain joins TRBV1 and TRBJ2-7; the DNA was not compared with TRBD2, the D call given in the table. TRBV1 is recorded as a pseudogene. The CDR3 has 15 residues.

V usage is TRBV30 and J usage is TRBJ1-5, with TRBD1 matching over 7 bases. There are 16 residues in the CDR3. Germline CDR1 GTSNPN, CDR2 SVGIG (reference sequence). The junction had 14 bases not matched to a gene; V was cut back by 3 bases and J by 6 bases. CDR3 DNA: TGTGCCTGGAGAAAGGGGGCAGGGGGATCAGGTCAGCCCCAGCATTTT. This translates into CAWRKGAGGSGQPQHF.

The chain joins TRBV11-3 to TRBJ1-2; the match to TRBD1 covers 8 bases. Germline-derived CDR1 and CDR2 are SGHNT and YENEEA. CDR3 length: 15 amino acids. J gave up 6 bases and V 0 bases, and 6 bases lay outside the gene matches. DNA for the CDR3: TGTGCCAGCAGCTTAGAATCTCCAGGGGGCCATGGCTACACCTTC. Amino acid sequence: CASSLESPGGHGYTF. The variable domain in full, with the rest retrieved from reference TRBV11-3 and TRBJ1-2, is EAGVVQSPRYKIIEKKQPVAFWCNPISGHNTLYWYLQNLGQGPELLIRYENEEAVDDSQLPKDRFSAERLKGVDSTLKIQPAELGDSAVYLCASSLESPGGHGYTFGSGTRLTVV.

CDR3 region: CATSTPSQGGTEAFF. CDR3 coding DNA: TGTGCCACCAGCACCCCATCGCAGGGGGGCACTGAAGCTTTCTTT. The V and J genes are TRBV15 and TRBJ1-1; 7 bases are shared with TRBD1. The ends lost 4 bases at V and 4 bases at J; junction bases unmatched: 9. The CDR3 spans 15 residues. Germline V CDR1 and CDR2: LNHNV, YYDKDF (reference sequence).

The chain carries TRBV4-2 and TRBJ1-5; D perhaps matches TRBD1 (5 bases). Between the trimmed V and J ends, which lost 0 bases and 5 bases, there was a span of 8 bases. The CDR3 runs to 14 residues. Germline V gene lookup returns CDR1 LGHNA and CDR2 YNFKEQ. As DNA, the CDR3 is TGTGCCAGCAGCCAAGATATCAGGGATCAGCCCCAGCATTTT. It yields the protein CASSQDIRDQPQHF.

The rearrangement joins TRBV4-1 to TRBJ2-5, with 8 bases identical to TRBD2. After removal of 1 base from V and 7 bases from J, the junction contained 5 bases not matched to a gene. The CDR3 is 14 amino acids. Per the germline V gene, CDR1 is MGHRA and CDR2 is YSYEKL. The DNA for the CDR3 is TGCGCCAGCAGCCAAGCAGTAGCGGGGAGGACCCAGTACTTC. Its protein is CASSQAVAGRTQYF.